The TCR beta chain under discussion was sequenced for a study of OX40 agonist ivuxolimab in advanced cancers. Regarding the study as a whole: In CD8+ T cells, expanded clones were on average more numerous than in CD4+. At 0.1 to 3.0 mg/kg, clonal expansion of CD4+ and CD8+ blood T cells had occurred by week 6.

Germline CDR1 reads LGHNA; CDR2 reads YSLEER. CDR3 length: 15 residues. V shed 4 bases and J shed 9 bases, with 19 bases lying between them. Profiled with immunoSEQ multiplex PCR; TCRdb holds only in-frame clones, not every one. This sample has tens of thousands of clones; roughly 93% occur once, and the top ten carry 6.2%. Autoimmune disease history or systemic immunosuppression barred patients. At baseline, cycle 4 day 1, and cycle 7 day 1, blood was sampled. Comments on this clone: No antigen is known for it.

The chain uses TRBV4-3 and TRBJ2-1; D assignment may be TRBD1 or TRBD2 (5 bases each). The sequence derives from an adult with an advanced solid tumor such as melanoma, head and neck, liver or kidney cancer. The input for sequencing was CD4+ or CD8+ T cells sorted from blood, taken in a trial of the OX40 agonist ivuxolimab. The CDR3 loop is CASSRRLGPDGEQFF. CDR3 DNA: TGCGCCAGCAGCCGAAGATTGGGACCCGACGGTGAGCAGTTCTTC.